This T cell receptor (beta chain) was identified during a study of blood T cell repertoires in COVID-19. Study at large: Samples of COVID-19 (acute and convalescent) were obtained from the United States, Italy and Spain.

The repertoire was sequenced with immunoSEQ multiplex PCR; TCRdb's copy has only in-frame clones and lacks some. The data hold 140,000 or so clones, with over 65% observed a single time. The sample consisted of peripheral blood. The TCR originated in a human donor in a cohort sampled during active COVID-19.

CDR3 residues: CSVGSMNTEAFF. CDR3 coding DNA: TGCAGCGTTGGGTCTATGAACACTGAAGCTTTCTTT. The genes are TRBV29-1 and TRBJ1-1; D remains unclear. Trimming shortened V by 4 bases and J by 0 bases, and 6 bases separated the two germline ends. The length of the CDR3 is 12 residues. In germline, CDR1 is SQVTM, CDR2 ANQGSEA.